Below are 12 T cell receptor beta chains sequenced from a single sample in a study of T cells expressing NK-cell markers. From its re-call of the 5' RACE reads, TCRdb lists each CDR3 protein once, without DNA. The specimen's table records fewer than 550,000 distinct CDR3 sequences. Sequencing was done on a sample of blood T cells: a sorted CD56 or NKG2C T cell subset, CD4+ or CD8+ T cells, or bulk PBMC T cells (not recorded which). These receptors came from a woman aged 50 to 60 in good health.

This chain's CDR3 is CASRHRDEQFF. J is TRBJ2-1 and V is TRBV6-2 or TRBV6-3; checking the TCRdb D call of TRBD1 is not possible without DNA. The CDR3 is made up of 11 amino acids. Germline-derived CDR1 and CDR2 are MNHEY and SVGEGT.

The rearrangement joins TRBV30 to TRBJ2-3. Looked up from germline, CDR1 is GTSNPN and CDR2 is SVGIG (reference sequence). The CDR3 sequence is 14 residues long. CDR3 loop: CAWSVRTNTDTQYF.

This chain links TRBV27 with TRBJ2-3; checking the TCRdb D call of TRBD1 is not possible without DNA. Germline V gene lookup returns CDR1 MNHEY and CDR2 SMNVEV (reference sequence). The CDR3 has 13 amino acids. CDR3: CASSFTRGDTQYF.

J is TRBJ2-7 and V is TRBV12-3 or TRBV12-4. The length of the CDR3 is 13 residues. The CDR3 sequence: CASSGHVRREQYF.

The chain employs TRBV12-3 or TRBV12-4 and TRBJ2-2. CDR3 length: 11 amino acids. The CDR3 sequence is CASFRVGELFF.

J is TRBJ2-1 and V is TRBV11-3. This CDR3 has 13 residues. Germline CDR1 is SGHNT and CDR2 is YENEEA. CDR3 region: CASSLVPYNEQFF.

The chain couples TRBV6-2 or TRBV6-3 to TRBJ2-3; with no DNA, the TCRdb D assignment of TRBD2 cannot be verified. CDR3 size: 15 residues. Germline loops: CDR1 MNHEY, CDR2 SVGEGT. CDR3 in amino acids: CASSRLARNGDTQYF.

V and J are TRBV15 and TRBJ1-5. Germline CDR1 reads LNHNV; CDR2 reads YYDKDF (reference sequence). This CDR3 region has 14 residues. CDR3 residues: CATSSLWGNQPQHF. The full variable domain, its missing parts supplied by reference TRBV15 and TRBJ1-5, is DAMVIQNPRYQVTQFGKPVTLSCSQTLNHNVMYWYQQKSSQAPKLLFHYYDKDFNNEADTPDNFQSRRPNTSFCFLDIRSPGLGDTAMYLCATSSLWGNQPQHFGDGTRLSIL.

The chain uses TRBV12-3 or TRBV12-4 and TRBJ1-5; TCRdb indicates TRBD1, and absent DNA this call remains unverified. CDR3 length: 15 residues. CDR3 region: CASSSTGGSNQPQHF.

This rearrangement joins TRBV4-1 to TRBJ1-4; TCRdb gives TRBD1 as the D gene, but with no DNA this cannot be confirmed. The CDR3 totals 17 residues. CDR1 and CDR2 (germline): MGHRA, YSYEKL. The CDR3: CASSQVSLQVVNEKLFF.

The chain is built from TRBV10-3 and TRBJ1-2. This CDR3 is 11 amino acids long. Germline lookup yields CDR1 ENHRY and CDR2 SYGVKD. CDR3 protein: CATGREYGYTF.

The chain is built from TRBV4-1 and TRBJ1-2; TCRdb picks TRBD1, but there is no DNA to check that call. The CDR3 runs to 15 residues. CDR1 is MGHRA, CDR2 YSYEKL, per germline. Here the CDR3 reads CASSQLLRGPYGYTF.